This TCR beta chain was profiled in a study of beta chain features in type 1 diabetes. Findings and limits, study-wide: Patients and controls would share equally any PCR tilt toward shorter templates. In every one of the four CD4+ subsets, TCRB CDR3s were moderately but significantly shorter in Type 1 diabetes patients.

Only a few counts were recorded for this clone. Its antigen is unknown. CD4+ naive, central memory, regulatory and stem cell-like memory subsets were isolated by sorting on CD45RO/CCR7/CD25/CD127/CD95/CD27. This CDR3 is 13 amino acids long. The germline gives CDR1 MNHEY, CDR2 SVGAGI. V dropped 0 bases and J dropped 7 bases, with 10 bases sitting between them. Every bit of the isolated RNA underwent reverse transcription, so sequencing read expressed TCRB transcripts. This table comes from immunoSEQ multiplex PCR, and its TCRdb copy is limited to in-frame clones, with some not included. This repertoire shows 300,000 to 350,000 clones, roughly 13% found once; its top ten account for 0.015%.

The V and J genes are TRBV6-5 and TRBJ2-7, with D perhaps matching TRBD2 (7 bases). This TCR was sampled from a woman between 18 and 29 years old with type 1 diabetes. The sample consisted of naive CD4+ T cells from blood. CDR3: CASSYSRGLEQYF. CDR3 DNA sequence: TGTGCCAGCAGTTACTCGCGGGGGCTAGAGCAGTACTTC.